This entry features one T cell receptor (beta chain) sequence. Its specificity is unknown. The CDR3 length is 15 residues. Trimming took 5 bases from V and 6 from J, leaving 18 bases between them. The germline V gene encodes CDR1 SGHTA and CDR2 FQGNSA. The sample originates from a study of T cell repertoires in cytomegalovirus infection. Background on the study: HLA-B-restricted CMV epitopes that are well studied, plus recently identified HLA-C-restricted ones, were used by the study.

TCRdb called the reads again in MiXCR, with one record for every CDR3 protein. The sample consists of under 450,000 distinct CDR3 sequences, approximately 35% of them appearing once. Overall study results and limits: Ex vivo, HLA-C-restricted CMV-specific TCR beta clonotypes prevailed over the rest of the response.

This TCR came from a human donor in good health (CMV status not recorded). Some clones in this sample may be carry-over from other donors' samples. The J gene is TRBJ2-3, the V gene TRBV7-2, with D maybe TRBD2 (6 bases). Here the sequenced sample was cultured PBMCs, taken from culture after CMV antigen stimulation. The CDR3 DNA reads as TGTGCCAGCAGCCCAAGTGGGCTAGCGATGGATACGCAGTATTTT. Protein product: CASSPSGLAMDTQYF.